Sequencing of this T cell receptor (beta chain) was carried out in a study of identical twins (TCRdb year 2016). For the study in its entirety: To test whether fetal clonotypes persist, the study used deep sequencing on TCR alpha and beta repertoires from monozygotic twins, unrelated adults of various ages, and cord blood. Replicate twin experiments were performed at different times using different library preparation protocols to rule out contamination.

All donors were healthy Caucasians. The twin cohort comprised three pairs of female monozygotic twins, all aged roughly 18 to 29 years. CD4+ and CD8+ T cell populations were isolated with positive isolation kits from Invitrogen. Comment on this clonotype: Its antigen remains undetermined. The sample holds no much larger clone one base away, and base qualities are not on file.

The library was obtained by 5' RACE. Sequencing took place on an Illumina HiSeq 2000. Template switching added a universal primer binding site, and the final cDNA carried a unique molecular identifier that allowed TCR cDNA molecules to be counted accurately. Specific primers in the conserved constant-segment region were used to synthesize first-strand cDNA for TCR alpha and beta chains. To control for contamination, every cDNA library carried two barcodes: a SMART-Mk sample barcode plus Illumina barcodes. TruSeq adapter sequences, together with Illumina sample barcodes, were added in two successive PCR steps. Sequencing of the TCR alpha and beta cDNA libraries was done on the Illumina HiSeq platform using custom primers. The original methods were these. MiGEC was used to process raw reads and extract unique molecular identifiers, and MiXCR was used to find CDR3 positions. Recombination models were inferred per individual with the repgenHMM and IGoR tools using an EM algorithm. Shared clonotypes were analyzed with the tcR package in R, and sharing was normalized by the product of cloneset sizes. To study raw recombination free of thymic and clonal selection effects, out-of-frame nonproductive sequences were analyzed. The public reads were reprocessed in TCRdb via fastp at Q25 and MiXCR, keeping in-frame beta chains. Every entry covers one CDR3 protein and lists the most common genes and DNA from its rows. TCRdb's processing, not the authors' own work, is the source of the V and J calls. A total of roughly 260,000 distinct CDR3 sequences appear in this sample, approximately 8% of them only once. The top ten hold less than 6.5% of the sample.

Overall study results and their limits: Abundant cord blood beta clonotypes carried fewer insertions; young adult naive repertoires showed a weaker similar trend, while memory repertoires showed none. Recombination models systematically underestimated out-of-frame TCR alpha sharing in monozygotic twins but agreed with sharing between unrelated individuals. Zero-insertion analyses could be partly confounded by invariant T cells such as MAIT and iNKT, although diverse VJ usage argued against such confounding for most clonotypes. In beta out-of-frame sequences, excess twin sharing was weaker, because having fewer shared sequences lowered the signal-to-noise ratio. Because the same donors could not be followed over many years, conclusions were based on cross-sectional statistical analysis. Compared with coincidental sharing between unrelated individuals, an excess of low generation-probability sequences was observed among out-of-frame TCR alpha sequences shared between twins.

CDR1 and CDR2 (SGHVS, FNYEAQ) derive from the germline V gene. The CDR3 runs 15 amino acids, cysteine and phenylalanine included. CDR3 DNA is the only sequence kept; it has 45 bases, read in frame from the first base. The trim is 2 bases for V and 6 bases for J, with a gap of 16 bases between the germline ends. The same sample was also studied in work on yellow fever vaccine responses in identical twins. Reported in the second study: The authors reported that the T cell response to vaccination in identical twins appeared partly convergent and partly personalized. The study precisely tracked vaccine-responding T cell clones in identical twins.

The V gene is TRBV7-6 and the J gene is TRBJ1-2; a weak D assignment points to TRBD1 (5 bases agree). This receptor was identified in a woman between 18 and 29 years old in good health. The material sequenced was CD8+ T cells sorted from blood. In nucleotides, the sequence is TGTGCCAGCAGCTTATCATCGCAGGGTAGCGATGGCTACACCTTC. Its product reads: CASSLSSQGSDGYTF.